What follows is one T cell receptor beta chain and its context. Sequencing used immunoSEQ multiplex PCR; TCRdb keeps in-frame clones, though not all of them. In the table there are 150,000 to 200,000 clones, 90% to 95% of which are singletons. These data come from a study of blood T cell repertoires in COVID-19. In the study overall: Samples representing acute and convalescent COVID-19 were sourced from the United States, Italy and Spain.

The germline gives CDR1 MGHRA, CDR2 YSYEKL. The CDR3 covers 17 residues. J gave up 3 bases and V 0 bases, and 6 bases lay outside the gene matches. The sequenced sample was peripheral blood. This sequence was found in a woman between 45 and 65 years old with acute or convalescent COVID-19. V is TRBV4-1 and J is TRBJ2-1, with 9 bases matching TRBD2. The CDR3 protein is CASSQEIGGGVYNEQFF. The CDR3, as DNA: TGCGCCAGCAGCCAAGAGATAGGCGGGGGGGTCTACAATGAGCAGTTCTTC.